The sequence of this T cell receptor beta chain was determined in a study of blood T cell repertoires in COVID-19. This CDR3 has 17 residues. V gave up 8 bases and J gave up 8 bases; unmatched junction bases: 23. Germline assignment: CDR1 LNHDA and CDR2 SQIVND (reference sequence). In the original analysis: From reference gene primer amplification, estimates of nucleated cell counts were derived. Only in-frame clones appear in the TCRdb table, and some are missing; sequencing was by immunoSEQ multiplex PCR. From that table come the V and J calls and clone size; the DNA was used to work out D and trimming. This sample has approximately 150,000 clones, with around 80% found just once.

This clonotype originated in a man aged 45 to 65 with acute or convalescent COVID-19. The sequenced sample consisted of peripheral blood. The rearrangement joins TRBV19 to TRBJ1-1, with TRBD1 identical over 7 bases. CDR3 region: CASPTREDRDRTFEAFF. CDR3 sequence (DNA): TGTGCCAGTCCTACCCGGGAAGACCGGGACAGAACATTCGAAGCTTTCTTT. Together with reference TRBV19 and TRBJ1-1, the CDR3 gives the full variable domain: DGGITQSPKYLFRKEGQNVTLSCEQNLNHDAMYWYRQDPGQGLRLIYYSQIVNDFQKGDIAEGYSVSREKKESFPLTVTSAQKNPTAFYLCASPTREDRDRTFEAFFGQGTRLTVV.